Listed below are T cell receptor beta chains from one sample, sequenced in a study of OX40 agonist ivuxolimab in advanced cancers. Sequencing was performed with immunoSEQ multiplex PCR; in TCRdb, only in-frame clones are kept and a portion is missing. Of approximately 13,000 clones detected, around two thirds appear once; the ten largest clones hold 39%. Material: CD4+ or CD8+ T cells sorted from blood, obtained in a trial of the OX40 agonist ivuxolimab. These receptors were collected from an adult with an advanced solid tumor such as melanoma, head and neck, liver or kidney cancer. Each CDR3 is given with its conserved first and last residue. The D gene is left open where the match is weak. Where a row states a size, it is once, few, many or the class of an expanded clone; other rows omit it.

D gene | J gene | clone size | V gene | CDR3 protein | CDR3 DNA
TRBD1 | TRBJ2-1 | once | TRBV11-3 | CASSYSQGAGSEQFF | TGTGCCAGCAGCTATTCACAGGGGGCAGGGAGTGAGCAGTTCTTC
TRBD2 | TRBJ2-1 | - | TRBV2 | CASSEALGTSGVNEQFF | TGTGCCAGCAGTGAAGCACTCGGGACTAGCGGGGTCAATGAGCAGTTCTTC
- | TRBJ2-7 | - | TRBV19 | CASTRDASSYEQYF | TGTGCCAGTACGAGGGACGCCAGCTCCTACGAGCAGTACTTC
TRBD2 | TRBJ2-1 | - | TRBV7-9 | CASSLMASGRPPYNEQFF | TGTGCCAGCAGCTTAATGGCTAGCGGGAGACCTCCCTACAATGAGCAGTTCTTC
- | TRBJ1-5 | once | TRBV27 | CASSLHYREPQHF | TGTGCCAGCAGTTTGCATTACAGGGAGCCCCAGCATTTT
- | TRBJ2-5 | - | TRBV19 | CASSALQGGETQYF | TGTGCCAGTAGTGCCCTACAGGGCGGGGAGACCCAGTACTTC
TRBD2 | TRBJ2-5 | few | TRBV6-1 | CASSGLAGGGETQYF | TGTGCCAGCAGTGGGTTAGCGGGAGGAGGGGAGACCCAGTACTTC
TRBD1 | TRBJ2-2 | - | TRBV6-1 | CASSRQGPPTGELFF | TGTGCCAGCAGCCGACAGGGGCCCCCCACCGGGGAGCTGTTTTTT
- | TRBJ2-1 | large | TRBV6-4 | CASSEGDYNEQFF | TGTGCCAGCAGTGAGGGGGACTACAATGAGCAGTTCTTC
- | TRBJ2-2 | - | TRBV5-5 | CASSLQGSGELFF | TGTGCCAGCAGCCTACAGGGTTCCGGGGAGCTGTTTTTT
- | TRBJ1-2 | - | TRBV25-1 | CASSEYPQGFDGYTF | TGTGCCAGCAGTGAATATCCCCAAGGGTTTGATGGCTACACCTTC
- | TRBJ2-1 | - | TRBV5-4 | CASSLGFNEQFF | TGTGCCAGCAGCTTGGGATTCAATGAGCAGTTCTTC
- | TRBJ2-1 | - | TRBV27 | CASSLGNEQFF | TGTGCCAGCAGTTTAGGAAATGAGCAGTTCTTC
TRBD2 | TRBJ2-7 | - | TRBV5-6 | CASSFLRSGAGVDEQYF | TGTGCCAGCAGCTTCCTGCGGTCTGGAGCGGGAGTGGACGAGCAGTACTTC
- | TRBJ2-6 | few | TRBV28 | CASSLGVGANVLTF | TGTGCCAGCAGTTTGGGGGTTGGGGCCAACGTCCTGACTTTC
- | TRBJ2-1 | - | TRBV11-2 | CASSSEGGAYNEQFF | TGTGCCAGCAGCTCGGAGGGTGGCGCCTACAATGAGCAGTTCTTC
TRBD1 | TRBJ2-1 | - | TRBV7-8 | CASSVGQHSYNEQFF | TGTGCCAGCAGCGTGGGACAGCACTCCTACAATGAGCAGTTCTTC